Reported below is one T cell receptor (beta chain). As yet, its antigen is unknown. Germline CDR1 reads SQVTM; CDR2 reads ANQGSEA. Trimming shortened V by 1 base and J by 5 bases, and 17 bases separated the two germline ends. The CDR3 spans 15 residues. TCRdb's copy holds only in-frame clones and misses some; the assay was immunoSEQ multiplex PCR. The table lists about 15,000 clones, around 70% of them singletons. The study gave focal radiation plus ipilimumab CTLA-4 blockade to patients with chemo-refractory metastatic non-small-cell lung cancer. This specimen comes from a study of radiotherapy plus CTLA-4 blockade in lung cancer. Looking at the study overall: Among patients, less than 20% showed objective responses, and around 30% had disease control. Study results and limitations: Expansion in blood of tumor-derived TCR clones was seen after radiotherapy plus ipilimumab.

The receptor was derived from a human donor with non-small cell lung cancer whose response to radiotherapy plus ipilimumab could not be evaluated. The source was peripheral blood, collected from a patient treated with radiotherapy plus ipilimumab. The gene calls are TRBV29-1 and TRBJ2-5; possible D gene TRBD1, 5 bases. This CDR3 reads CSVEGGSSGFETQYF. CDR3 in DNA: TGCAGCGTTGAAGGTGGCTCGTCAGGGTTCGAGACCCAGTACTTC. The variable domain in full, with the rest retrieved from reference TRBV29-1 and TRBJ2-5, is SAVISQKPSRDICQRGTSLTIQCQVDSQVTMMFWYRQQPGQSLTLIATANQGSEATYESGFVIDKFPISRPNLTFSTLTVSNMSPEDSSIYLCSVEGGSSGFETQYFGPGTRLLVL.